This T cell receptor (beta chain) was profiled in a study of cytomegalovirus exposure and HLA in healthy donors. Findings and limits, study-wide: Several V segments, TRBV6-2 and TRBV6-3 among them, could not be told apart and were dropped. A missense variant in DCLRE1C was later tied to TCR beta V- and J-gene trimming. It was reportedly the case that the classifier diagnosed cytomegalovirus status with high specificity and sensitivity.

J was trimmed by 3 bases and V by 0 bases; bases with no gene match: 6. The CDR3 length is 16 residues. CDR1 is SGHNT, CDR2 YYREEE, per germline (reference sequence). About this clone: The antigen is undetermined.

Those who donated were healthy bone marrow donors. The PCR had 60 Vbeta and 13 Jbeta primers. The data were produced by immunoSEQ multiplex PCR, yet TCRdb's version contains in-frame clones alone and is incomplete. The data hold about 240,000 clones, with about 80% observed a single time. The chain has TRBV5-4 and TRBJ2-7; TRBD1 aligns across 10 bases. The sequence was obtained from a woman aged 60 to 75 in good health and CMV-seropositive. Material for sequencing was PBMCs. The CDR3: CASSLAAGQGHYEQYF. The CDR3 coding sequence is TGTGCCAGCAGCTTGGCCGCGGGACAGGGGCACTACGAGCAGTACTTC.